The 17 T cell receptor beta chains below all came from one sample that was sequenced in a study of CD8 T cell repertoires and HIV-1 epitope variants. The data were produced by immunoSEQ multiplex PCR, yet TCRdb's version contains in-frame clones alone and is incomplete. Here the sample spans 80,000 to 95,000 clones, roughly four fifths being singletons. Specimen: uncultured baseline CD8+ T cells from peripheral blood mononuclear cells (PBMCs). The receptors were sampled from a male donor with HIV.

A few counts support this clone. The chain employs TRBV29-1 and TRBJ1-1; the match to TRBD1 covers 7 bases. The CDR3 length is 14 residues. The V and J ends lost 7 bases and 0 bases, in that order; junction bases with no gene match: 8. Looked up from germline, CDR1 is SQVTM and CDR2 is ANQGSEA. The CDR3 sequence is CSGDRESLNTEAFF. For the CDR3, the DNA is TGCAGCGGTGACAGGGAGTCCCTGAACACTGAAGCTTTCTTT.

The chain carries TRBV7-9 and TRBJ2-7, with TRBD2 matching over 10 bases. Trimming took 3 bases from V and 4 from J; bases not matched to a gene: 3. Germline V lookup: CDR1 SEHNR, CDR2 FQNEAQ (reference sequence). The CDR3 extends over 14 amino acids. The CDR3: CASSFASGSYEQYF. Written as DNA, the CDR3 is TGTGCCAGCAGCTTCGCTAGCGGGAGTTACGAGCAGTACTTC.

The chain joins TRBV29-1 to TRBJ1-5; maybe TRBD1 (6 bases). This CDR3 comprises 16 residues. V was clipped by 4 bases and J by 1 base, with 17 bases between them. Germline V gives CDR1 SQVTM, CDR2 ANQGSEA. Written as DNA, the CDR3 is TGCAGCGTTGGGGGGGGGATCGACAGGAGCAATCAGCCCCAGCATTTT. Amino acids: CSVGGGIDRSNQPQHF.

This chain uses TRBV19 with TRBJ1-2, with TRBD1 as a possible D gene (6 bases). The germline gives CDR1 LNHDA, CDR2 SQIVND (reference sequence). This CDR3 spans 16 amino acids. V lost 3 bases to trimming and J lost 7 bases, with 21 bases between them. Written as DNA, the CDR3 is TGTGCCAGTAGTATCCGCGACCGGGGGGGCGCTTCTGGCTACACCTTC. The encoded protein is CASSIRDRGGASGYTF.

This rearrangement joins TRBV5-1 to TRBJ2-1; 8 nucleotides match TRBD2. This CDR3 contains 16 residues. CDR1 and CDR2 from the germline V gene are SGHRS and YFSETQ. Trimming took 1 base from V and 1 from J; bases not matched to a gene: 4. The CDR3: CASSLSGGQSYNEQFF. The CDR3 DNA reads TGCGCCAGCAGCTTGTCGGGGGGGCAGTCCTACAATGAGCAGTTCTTC. The complete variable domain, with remaining parts taken from reference TRBV5-1 and TRBJ2-1, reads KAGVTQTPRYLIKTRGQQVTLSCSPISGHRSVSWYQQTPGQGLQFLFEYFSETQRNKGNFPGRFSGRQFSNSRSEMNVSTLELGDSALYLCASSLSGGQSYNEQFFGPGTRLTVL.

CDR3 residues: CASSQDLDLPYNEQFF. CDR3 DNA: TGCGCCAGCAGCCAAGATCTGGACCTCCCCTACAATGAGCAGTTCTTC. V usage is TRBV4-3 and J usage is TRBJ2-1; D is undetermined. The CDR3 is 16 amino acids. The V end was cut by 0 bases, the J end by 2 bases, with 11 bases between. The germline gives CDR1 LGHNA, CDR2 YSLEER.

This clone was detected a few times. An end of the junction does not agree with germline; a read error may underlie this. The chain joins TRBV25-1 to TRBJ2-7; TRBD1 matches 8 bases. The CDR3 length is 13 residues. Germline V lookup: CDR1 MGHDK, CDR2 SYGVNS. This CDR3 is CASSPGGQGAQDF. For the CDR3, the DNA is TGTGCCAGCAGTCCTGGGGGGCAGGGGGCCCAGGACTTC.

The chain carries TRBV28 and TRBJ1-5, with D possibly being TRBD1 (5 bases). The V end lost 3 bases, the J end lost 7 bases, and 7 bases lay between the germline ends. The CDR3 covers 12 residues. Germline V gene data show CDR1 as MDHEN and CDR2 as SYDVKM. CDR3 amino acids: CASSFGGQPQHF. CDR3 DNA: TGTGCCAGCAGTTTTGGGGGACAGCCCCAGCATTTT.

The chain couples TRBV9 to TRBJ1-2; no firm D call. The CDR3 is 15 residues long. V was pared by 0 bases and J by 2 bases, with 11 bases between. Germline CDR1 reads SGDLS; CDR2 reads YYNGEE. The CDR3 DNA follows: TGTGCCAGCAGCGTAGAGGCAGGTTCCAACTATGGCTACACCTTC. Its protein product is CASSVEAGSNYGYTF. Looking up the rest from reference TRBV9 and TRBJ1-2 gives the full variable domain: DSGVTQTPKHLITATGQRVTLRCSPRSGDLSVYWYQQSLDQGLQFLIQYYNGEERAKGNILERFSAQQFPDLHSELNLSSLELGDSALYFCASSVEAGSNYGYTFGSGTRLTVV.

This chain joins TRBV28 and TRBJ2-3; 9 positions match TRBD2. Germline-derived CDR1 and CDR2 are MDHEN and SYDVKM. CDR3 length equals 16 residues. J was trimmed by 4 bases and V by 3 bases; bases with no gene match: 8. The CDR3 here is CASSLASGRSSDTQYF. CDR3 DNA: TGTGCCAGCAGTTTGGCCAGCGGGAGGAGTTCAGATACGCAGTATTTT.

This clone was found a few times. The chain recombines TRBV5-8 with TRBJ1-5; no reliable D call. CDR3 size: 13 residues. The germline CDR1 and CDR2 sequences are SGHTS and YDEGEE. Deletions cut 7 bases from V and 3 bases from J, with 11 bases between. In DNA form, the CDR3 reads TGTGCCAGCGCCCCGGGTTCCAATCAGCCCCAGCATTTT. Encoded protein: CASAPGSNQPQHF.

The table lists this clone with a count of one. A read error may explain this, as a much larger clone is one base away. This chain uses TRBV27 with TRBJ2-7, with D uncertain. Germline CDR1 is MNHEY and CDR2 is SMNVEV (reference sequence). With 3 bases removed from V and 3 bases from J, the gap between germline ends came to 3 bases. The CDR3 is 11 residues long. CDR3 protein: CASSFNYEQYF. CDR3 bases: TGTGCCAGCAGTTTCAACTACGAGCAGTACTTC.

The V and J genes are TRBV28 and TRBJ2-7; either TRBD1 or TRBD2 may supply D (6 bases each). V was pared by 11 bases and J by 12 bases, with 17 bases between. This CDR3 spans 10 amino acids. The germline CDR1 and CDR2 sequences are MDHEN and SYDVKM. For the CDR3, the DNA is TGTGCCGGGGGGCAGGGTGAACTGTACTTC. Translated: CAGGQGELYF.

This clone was recorded once. The chain recombines TRBV28 with TRBJ2-7; the match to TRBD2 covers 8 bases. J gave up 4 bases and V 6 bases, and 2 bases lay outside the gene matches. The germline CDR1 and CDR2 sequences are MDHEN and SYDVKM. There are 12 residues in the CDR3. The CDR3 DNA is TGTGCCAGCAGCTCGGGGGGGTACGAGCAGTACTTC. It translates to CASSSGGYEQYF.

This chain joins TRBV14 and TRBJ1-2, with D possibly being TRBD1 (5 bases). The ends were cut back, 3 bases at V and 8 bases at J, with 16 bases in the middle. Germline CDR1 and CDR2: SGHDN and FVKESK. The length of the CDR3 is 14 residues. The CDR3 is CASSHPGPPGGYTF. For the CDR3, the DNA is TGTGCCAGCAGCCACCCGGGACCTCCGGGGGGCTACACCTTC.

The CDR3 here is CASSLGLVRTGELFF. The CDR3 nucleotides read TGTGCCAGCAGTCTCGGACTAGTTCGCACCGGGGAGCTGTTTTTT. The chain has TRBV2 and TRBJ2-2; TRBD2 agrees at 7 bases. Germline V lookup: CDR1 SNHLY, CDR2 FYNNEI. The CDR3 has 15 amino acids. J lost 4 bases, V lost 5 bases, and 7 bases had no gene match. Filled out from reference TRBV2 and TRBJ2-2, the complete variable domain reads EPEVTQTPSHQVTQMGQEVILRCVPISNHLYFYWYRQILGQKVEFLVSFYNNEISEKSEIFDDQFSVERPDGSNFTLKIRSTKLEDSAMYFCASSLGLVRTGELFFGEGSRLTVL.

This rearrangement joins TRBV9 to TRBJ2-2; the D is unclear. V lost 8 bases and J 4 bases, leaving 21 bases between the germline ends. Germline lookup yields CDR1 SGDLS and CDR2 YYNGEE. CDR3 length equals 16 residues. The CDR3 DNA follows: TGTGCCAGTCAATACGGAACAGATCCGATCACCGGGGAGCTGTTTTTT. Residues: CASQYGTDPITGELFF.